Listed below are T cell receptor beta chains from one sample, sequenced in a study of cytomegalovirus exposure and HLA in healthy donors. Only in-frame clones appear in the TCRdb table, and some are missing; sequencing was by immunoSEQ multiplex PCR. The sample shows approximately 81,000 clones, over 65% of them seen only once. Sequenced material: PBMCs. These receptors were obtained from a man aged 50-60 years in good health and CMV-seropositive. The CDR3 runs from the conserved cysteine through the conserved F or W. The D gene is left open where the match is weak. The size of a clone is reported for some rows only, either as once, few or many, or as a class for expanded clones.

. TRBJ2-5 TRBD1 TRBV12-5 CASGSLTGGSGEQYF TGTGCTAGTGGTTCGCTGACAGGGGGCTCGGGGGAGCAGTACTTC
. TRBJ2-3 TRBD2 TRBV7-2 CASSWGLAASTDTQYF TGTGCCAGCAGCTGGGGACTAGCGGCTAGCACAGATACGCAGTATTTT
. TRBJ2-7 TRBD2 TRBV7-9 CASSSLSGRGTYEQYF TGTGCCAGCAGCTCCCTCAGCGGGAGAGGCACCTACGAGCAGTACTTC
few TRBJ1-5 TRBD1 TRBV19 CASSSQGGQPQHF TGTGCCAGTAGCTCCCAGGGGGGCCAGCCCCAGCATTTT
. TRBJ2-3 TRBD1 TRBV11-3 CASSTRTGGSLDTQYF TGTGCCAGCAGCACCAGGACAGGGGGGTCCTTGGATACGCAGTATTTT
. TRBJ2-7 TRBD2 TRBV27 CASSSRTSGPTYEQYF TGTGCCAGCAGTTCTCGGACTAGCGGTCCAACCTACGAGCAGTACTTC
. TRBJ1-4 TRBD1 TRBV2 CASSDPGGAEEKLFF TGTGCCAGCAGTGACCCAGGGGGCGCGGAGGAAAAACTGTTTTTT
. TRBJ2-5 . TRBV25-1 CASSGHGETQYF TGTGCCAGCAGTGGACATGGAGAGACCCAGTACTTC
. TRBJ2-7 . TRBV19 CASSILLGAEQYF TGTGCCAGTAGTATATTGCTGGGGGCTGAGCAGTACTTC
. TRBJ2-1 TRBD2 TRBV5-4 CASPSGNHNEQFF TGTGCCAGCCCTAGCGGGAACCACAATGAGCAGTTCTTC
few TRBJ2-2 . TRBV11-2 CASSLGQGRWIGELFF TGTGCCAGCAGCTTAGGTCAGGGAAGGTGGATCGGGGAGCTGTTTTTT
. TRBJ1-2 TRBD1 TRBV4-1 CASSWTGLYGYTF TGCGCCAGCAGCTGGACAGGGCTCTATGGCTACACCTTC
. TRBJ2-1 TRBD2 TRBV7-9 CASSLGTSGRGSYNEQFF TGTGCCAGCAGCTTAGGGACTAGCGGGAGGGGCTCCTACAATGAGCAGTTCTTC
. TRBJ1-6 . TRBV7-8 CASSLVQPVNSPLHF TGTGCCAGCAGCTTAGTACAGCCTGTTAATTCACCCCTCCACTTT
. TRBJ2-1 TRBD2 TRBV7-2 CASSLLAGVGRGINEQFF TGTGCCAGCAGCTTACTAGCGGGAGTGGGTAGGGGGATAAATGAGCAGTTCTTC
. TRBJ2-5 TRBD2 TRBV18 CASSQTRLAGGETQYF TGTGCCAGCTCACAAACACGCCTAGCGGGAGGAGAGACCCAGTACTTC
. TRBJ2-3 . TRBV2 CASRGSGASTDTQYF TGTGCCAGCAGGGGTTCAGGGGCTAGCACAGATACGCAGTATTTT
. TRBJ2-3 . TRBV30 CAWTSPGGTQYF TGTGCCTGGACCTCCCCAGGAGGGACGCAGTATTTT
. TRBJ2-1 TRBD2 TRBV6-6 CASSLTGGRVF TGTGCCAGCAGCCTTACGGGGGGTCGGGTCTTC
. TRBJ2-1 TRBD2 TRBV7-3 CASSFSGSGGNEQFF TGTGCCAGCAGCTTTAGCGGGAGCGGTGGGAATGAGCAGTTCTTC
. TRBJ2-6 TRBD1 TRBV15 CATSGQNSGANGLTF TGTGCCACCTCGGGACAGAACTCTGGGGCCAACGGCCTGACTTTC
. TRBJ1-2 . TRBV11-2 CASSSLRGTHYGYTF TGTGCCAGCAGCTCCCTCCGGGGAACTCACTATGGCTACACCTTC
. TRBJ1-3 TRBD1 TRBV4-2 CASSLGTVGNTIYF TGTGCCAGCAGCCTCGGGACAGTTGGAAACACCATATATTTT
. TRBJ2-6 . TRBV7-2 CASSLVTGLSSGANVLTF TGTGCCAGCAGCTTAGTAACAGGCCTCTCCTCTGGGGCCAACGTCCTGACTTTC
. TRBJ1-4 . TRBV2 CASIWREGEKLFF TGTGCCAGCATTTGGCGTGAGGGTGAAAAACTGTTTTTT
. TRBJ2-1 . TRBV5-1 CASSLGSGVNEQFF TGCGCCAGTAGCTTGGGTAGCGGAGTTAATGAGCAGTTCTTC
. TRBJ2-1 . TRBV18 CASSADTSGEQFF TGTGCCAGCTCAGCGGATACTAGTGGTGAGCAGTTCTTC
. TRBJ2-7 . TRBV4-2 CASSQNYGEVREQYF TGTGCCAGCAGCCAAAACTACGGGGAAGTGCGCGAGCAGTACTTC
. TRBJ1-2 . TRBV14 CASSLSQGLGGYTF TGTGCCAGCAGCCTATCACAGGGATTAGGAGGCTACACCTTC
. TRBJ1-2 . TRBV4-3 CASSQGGGAKFYGYTF TGCGCCAGCAGCCAAGGAGGAGGCGCCAAGTTTTATGGCTACACCTTC
. TRBJ2-5 TRBD2 TRBV18 CASSPSGLAGEYF TGTGCCAGCTCACCCTCAGGACTAGCGGGGGAGTACTTC
. TRBJ2-3 . TRBV25-1 CASSVAGRRDTDTQYF TGTGCCAGCAGTGTTGCGGGACGGAGGGACACAGATACGCAGTATTTT
once TRBJ1-6 TRBD1 TRBV14 CASSFTGGPSPLHF TGTGCCAGCAGCTTTACAGGGGGCCCGTCACCCCTCCACTTT
. TRBJ1-5 . TRBV6-1 CASSSNQPQHF TGTGCCAGCAGCTCCAATCAGCCCCAGCATTTT
. TRBJ1-2 TRBD1 TRBV4-3 CASSQDKGARGYTF TGCGCCAGCAGCCAAGATAAGGGGGCGCGTGGCTACACCTTC
. TRBJ1-1 . TRBV5-1 CASSPYGDYTEAFF TGCGCCAGCAGCCCCTACGGGGATTACACTGAAGCTTTCTTT
. TRBJ2-7 . TRBV11-3 CASSLASFWGVYEQYF TGTGCCAGCAGCTTAGCCTCCTTCTGGGGGGTCTACGAGCAGTACTTC
. TRBJ2-7 . TRBV4-2 CASSVEGAYEQYF TGTGCCAGCAGCGTGGAGGGAGCCTACGAGCAGTACTTC
. TRBJ2-6 . TRBV7-8 CASSFAGPSSGANVLTF TGTGCCAGCAGCTTCGCGGGACCGAGCTCTGGGGCCAACGTCCTGACTTTC
few TRBJ2-1 TRBD2 TRBV7-8 CASSLGFSREGRYNEQFF TGTGCCAGCAGCTTAGGTTTTTCGCGGGAGGGTAGATACAATGAGCAGTTCTTC
. TRBJ1-2 TRBD1 TRBV6-5 CASSPTGNYGYTF TGTGCCAGCAGCCCGACAGGGAACTATGGCTACACCTTC
. TRBJ2-3 TRBD1 TRBV7-9 CASSTDRATDTQYF TGTGCCAGCAGCACGGACAGGGCCACAGATACGCAGTATTTT
. TRBJ2-5 TRBD1 TRBV13 CASSFRTGAQETQYF TGTGCCAGCAGCTTCCGGACAGGGGCCCAAGAGACCCAGTACTTC
. TRBJ2-3 TRBD2 TRBV4-3 CASSPPSGGDTQYF TGCGCCAGCAGCCCCCCCTCGGGAGGGGATACGCAGTATTTT
. TRBJ1-6 TRBD1 TRBV6-1 CASGGRSYNSPLHF TGTGCCTCAGGGGGCCGCTCCTATAATTCACCCCTCCACTTT
. TRBJ2-1 TRBD2 TRBV7-8 CASSELAPYNEQFF TGTGCCAGCAGCGAACTAGCGCCATACAATGAGCAGTTCTTC
. TRBJ2-1 TRBD1 TRBV6-4 CASSDSDRGKQFF TGTGCCAGCAGTGACTCGGACAGGGGGAAGCAGTTCTTC
. TRBJ2-7 . TRBV11-1 CASSLSGLSYEQYF TGTGCCAGCAGCTTGAGCGGACTCTCCTACGAGCAGTACTTC
. TRBJ2-3 . TRBV30 CAWVPPTGTDTQYF TGTGCCTGGGTCCCCCCAACTGGCACAGATACGCAGTATTTT
. TRBJ2-1 . TRBV27 CASSHFLIARGGVNNEQFF TGTGCCAGCAGTCACTTCCTTATCGCTAGGGGCGGAGTAAACAATGAGCAGTTCTTC
. TRBJ2-1 . TRBV2 CASKREHNEQFF TGTGCCAGCAAGAGGGAGCATAATGAGCAGTTCTTC
. TRBJ1-3 TRBD1 TRBV11-2 CASSHRGTGIFSGNTIYF TGTGCCAGCAGCCATCGCGGGACAGGGATTTTCTCTGGAAACACCATATATTTT
. TRBJ2-7 TRBD2 TRBV30 CAWRQTSGRGSSVYEQYF TGTGCCTGGAGGCAGACTAGCGGGAGGGGATCTAGCGTCTACGAGCAGTACTTC
. TRBJ2-4 . TRBV6-5 CASSYSAVDKNIQYF TGTGCCAGCAGTTACTCGGCGGTAGACAAAAACATTCAGTACTTC
. TRBJ1-2 . TRBV6-6 CASRGTQYGYTF TGTGCCAGCAGAGGGACTCAGTATGGCTACACCTTC